This T cell receptor beta chain was identified in a study of shared clonotypes between healthy human individuals. Investigators spread the genomic DNA of each subset evenly over several immunoSEQ plates. TCRdb's copy holds only in-frame clones and misses some; the assay was immunoSEQ multiplex PCR. The table has some 2,000,000 clones, approximately 96% seen once. Germline V gene data show CDR1 as SGHAT and CDR2 as FQNNGV. The CDR3 runs 12 residues. Between the trimmed V and J ends, which lost 0 bases and 6 bases, there was a span of 6 bases. Findings of the study overall: Richness estimates generally favored naive over memory subsets. Non-shared clonotypes displayed generation probabilities falling below those of clonotypes present in all four donors. Across a few donors, naive CD4 shared roughly 5%, naive CD8 more than 3%, memory CD4 approximately 2.5%, memory CD8 0.4%.

In the case of this clone: Its antigen is still unknown.

This receptor was obtained from a man between 18 and 35 years old in good health. The chain joins TRBV11-2 to TRBJ2-7; unclear D gene. The sample taken for sequencing was naive CD4+ T cells sorted from blood. Specified subset: CD45RA+ positively selected. This chain's CDR3 is CASSLEIPEQYF. CDR3 sequence (DNA): TGTGCCAGCAGCTTAGAAATCCCCGAGCAGTACTTC.